The sequence of this TCR beta chain was determined in a study of OX40 agonist ivuxolimab in advanced cancers. About the study as a whole: Ivuxolimab was a fully human IgG2 agonistic monoclonal antibody targeting the costimulatory receptor OX40 (CD134). Intravenous ivuxolimab was administered to patients every 2 weeks at six dose levels: 0.01, 0.1, 0.3, 1.5, 3 and 10 mg/kg. Among the approximately 50 dose-escalation patients, about 19 had hepatocellular carcinoma, roughly 15 melanoma, 9 renal cell carcinoma and 9 head and neck cancer. A male proportion of roughly 85% and a mean age of approximately 58 years, ranging from roughly 23 to 80, were recorded for the dose-escalation cohort. Prior anti-PD-1, anti-PD-L1 or anti-CTLA-4 therapy was permitted, and checkpoint inhibitors had been received by 30% to 40% of dose-escalation patients. Partial responses were achieved by three dose-escalation patients, of whom one had hepatocellular carcinoma and two had cutaneous melanoma. Peripheral TCRbeta sequencing was intended to test whether TCR sequence diversity was altered and clonal T-cell expansion was caused by ivuxolimab. The monotherapy dose-escalation portion (N ≈ 52 patients) of the phase I ivuxolimab trial is reported in the paper. Paper-wide results and their limitations: In partial responders in the 0.1-3.0 mg/kg groups, normalized peripheral clonal expansion was found to be among the lowest, especially among CD8+ T cells. After ivuxolimab, CD8+ T cells had more expanded clones than CD4+ T cells on average. At doses of 0.1 to 3.0 mg/kg, clonal expansion of both CD4+ and CD8+ T cells in blood was seen between baseline and week 6. Low levels of normalized T-cell clonal expansion were also seen in some nonresponding patients. The antigen specificity of the clonally expanded peripheral T cells was not determined.

Comment on this clone: Its binding antigen is unknown. No quality values exist for individual bases; no much larger clone is one base distant.

The trial excluded patients who had a history of autoimmune disease or were on systemic immunosuppression. Peripheral blood for TCR sequencing was collected from all dose cohorts at baseline, on cycle 4 day 1, and on cycle 7 day 1. Samples were obtained from an open-label, multicenter, first-in-human phase I dose-escalation trial of ivuxolimab. Adults with locally advanced or metastatic melanoma, renal cell carcinoma, hepatocellular carcinoma or head and neck squamous cell carcinoma were enrolled in the trial. CD4+ and CD8+ T cells were sorted separately from peripheral blood before TCR sequencing. V is reduced by 3 bases and J by 6 bases, leaving a spacing of 22 bases between them. The CDR3 holds 17 amino acids from the cysteine to the phenylalanine. The DNA shown is the 51-base CDR3, in frame from base 1. To sequence the TCRbeta CDR3 region, genomic DNA was isolated from the sorted cells. The immunoSEQ Assay was used for sequencing of TCRbeta CDR3 regions. TCRdb re-hosts the immuneACCESS table, in-frame sequences only. Its copies lack some clones; in the studies checked, an unresolved V gene accounts for under half of them, and the cause for the rest is not known. Within this sample are about 81,000 clones, with approximately 90% of them counted one time only. Roughly 0.44% of the sample rests with the top ten.

This sequence uses TRBV5-3 and TRBJ1-5; the D gene identity is not certain. TRBV5-3 is classed as an ORF, of uncertain function. Sequencing was performed on CD4+ or CD8+ T cells sorted from blood, taken in a trial of the OX40 agonist ivuxolimab. The TCR sequence derives from an adult with an advanced solid tumor such as melanoma, head and neck, liver or kidney cancer. For the CDR3, the sequence is CARSYLRHPQVGQPQHF. In nucleotide form, the sequence is TGTGCCAGAAGCTATCTTAGACATCCCCAAGTAGGTCAGCCCCAGCATTTT.